A selection of T cell receptor beta chains follows, all from one sample in a study of identical twins. TCRdb itself ran the 5' RACE reads through MiXCR, one entry per CDR3 protein. The repertoire holds around 500,000 distinct CDR3 sequences, 14% seen once, with approximately 0.52% in the top ten. This sample also belongs to another study, concerning yellow fever vaccine responses in identical twins.

Sequenced input: CD4+ T cells sorted from blood. These receptors were taken from a woman in her late teens or twenties in good health. Both conserved end residues are trimmed from each CDR3. Clone size is given for some rows only: seen once, a few or many times, or a class if the clone is expanded.

>few|TRBV5-1|TRBJ2-5
ASSLGQRLQETQY
>NA|TRBV20-1|TRBJ2-3
SALHRPDTQY
>NA|TRBV21-1|TRBJ2-5
ASSMLGTSKETQY
>NA|TRBV2|TRBJ2-5
ASSGQRLAEFQETQY
>NA|TRBV20-1|TRBJ2-5
SARAVGETQY
>few|TRBV9|TRBJ2-4
ASSVFFLAGGTKNIQY
>NA|TRBV7-9|TRBJ2-5
ASSLVGTEKETQY
>NA|TRBV10-3|TRBJ2-3
ATAGERSTDTQY
>few|TRBV12-3/TRBV12-4|TRBJ2-1
ASSLGSHNEQF
>many|TRBV20-1|TRBJ2-3
SPEKGSGAVDTQY
>NA|TRBV20-1|TRBJ2-5
SATRDGQETQY
>NA|TRBV7-6|TRBJ2-1
ASSLAGEVGYNEQF
>NA|TRBV28|TRBJ2-2
ASSLRGLTNTGELF
>few|TRBV10-3|TRBJ2-3
AISRDRGRSTDTQY
>NA|TRBV9|TRBJ2-3
ASSVAGVAGTDTQY
>few|TRBV20-1|TRBJ1-2
SARGSAGGAAGYT
>NA|TRBV7-6|TRBJ2-3
ASSRRTGQITDTQY
>NA|TRBV7-3|TRBJ2-5
ASSPTGWHSETQY
>few|TRBV7-2|TRBJ2-5
ASSDTGRIGETQY
>few|TRBV12-3/TRBV12-4|TRBJ2-1
ASRNEYNEQF
>NA|TRBV6-4|TRBJ1-4
ASSVDPNGEKLF
>few|TRBV7-9|TRBJ2-3
ASSTAPLGRDTQY
>few|TRBV20-1|TRBJ2-1
SAPPPQGGSYNEQF
>NA|TRBV20-1|TRBJ2-7
SARAPAGYPYEQY
>NA|TRBV6-5|TRBJ2-7
ASSWSEVQGPYEQY
>few|TRBV10-3|TRBJ1-6
AATEGQGVNSPLH